The sequence of this TCR beta chain was determined in a study of blood T cell repertoires in COVID-19. Study as a whole: COVID-19 samples, acute and convalescent, were from the United States, Italy and Spain.

Source study methods: Quantification of nucleated cells was approximated via reference gene primer amplification. Clones were sequenced by immunoSEQ multiplex PCR, and TCRdb holds only the in-frame ones, with some missing. That table furnishes V, J and clone size, whereas the DNA furnished D and trimming. Among roughly 260,000 clones, roughly 82% were seen once, and the ten largest hold 4.7%. Germline CDR1 MDHEN, CDR2 SYDVKM. This CDR3 contains 13 residues. V shed 8 bases and J shed 9 bases, with 17 bases lying between them. This sequence joins TRBV28 and TRBJ2-1; D remains unclear. Material for sequencing was peripheral blood. This TCR was sampled from a woman in her seventies with acute or convalescent COVID-19. The CDR3 here is CASPQTPVFEQFF. CDR3 DNA: TGTGCCAGCCCCCAAACTCCCGTTTTTGAGCAGTTCTTC.